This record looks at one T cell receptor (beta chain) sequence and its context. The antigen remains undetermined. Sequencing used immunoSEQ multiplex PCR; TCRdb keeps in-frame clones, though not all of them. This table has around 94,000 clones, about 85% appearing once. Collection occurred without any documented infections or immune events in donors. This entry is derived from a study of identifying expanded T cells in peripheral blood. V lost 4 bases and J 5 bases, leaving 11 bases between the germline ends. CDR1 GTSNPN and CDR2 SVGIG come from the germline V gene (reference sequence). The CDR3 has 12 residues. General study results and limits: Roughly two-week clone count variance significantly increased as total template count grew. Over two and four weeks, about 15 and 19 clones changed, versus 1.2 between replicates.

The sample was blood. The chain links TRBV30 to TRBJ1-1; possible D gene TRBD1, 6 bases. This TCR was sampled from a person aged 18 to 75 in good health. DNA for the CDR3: TGTGCCTGGACAGGGGATGTAACTGAAGCTTTCTTT. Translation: CAWTGDVTEAFF.